The rows below give T cell receptor beta chains drawn from one sample of a study of T cells in tuberculosis. Assay: immunoSEQ multiplex PCR; the TCRdb copy retains only in-frame clones and omits some. Here the sample spans about 35,000 clones, 80% to 95% being singletons. Sequences were obtained from PBMCs. The receptor set was obtained from a donor aged 5 to 30 with latent tuberculosis or without tuberculosis infection. Some clones in this sample may be carry-over from other donors' samples. The CDR3 runs from the conserved cysteine through the conserved F or W. D genes are given only for firm matches. Clone size, where shown, is once, few, many, or a class for clones that have expanded.

>TRBD2|NA|TRBJ2-3|17|TRBV5-1
TGCGCCAGCAGCCTCCCGACTAGCGGGGGTCTCGGAGATACGCAGTATTTT
CASSLPTSGGLGDTQYF
>NA|NA|TRBJ2-7|15|TRBV5-1
TGCGCCAGCAGCCAAGGGACTGACTACCCCCCCGAGCAGTACTTC
CASSQGTDYPPEQYF
>NA|once|TRBJ2-3|14|TRBV2
TGTGCCAGCAGCTACCTTACAGGGACAGATACGCAGTATTTT
CASSYLTGTDTQYF
>NA|NA|TRBJ1-2|14|TRBV19
TGTGCCAGTAGTAAACAGGGCGTTAACTATGGCTACACCTTC
CASSKQGVNYGYTF
>NA|NA|TRBJ1-2|14|TRBV19
TGTGCCACTACACGCCGCGGAGCTAACTATGGCTACACCTTC
CATTRRGANYGYTF
>TRBD1|few|TRBJ1-2|15|TRBV11-2
TGTGCCAGCAGCCGGACAGGTAGATCTAACTATGGCTACACCTTC
CASSRTGRSNYGYTF
>NA|medium-sized|TRBJ1-4|14|TRBV5-6
TGTGCCAGCAGCTCGGTGGGGGGAAATGAAAAACTGTTTTTT
CASSSVGGNEKLFF
>NA|NA|TRBJ2-2|15|TRBV4-2
TGTGCCAGCAGCCAAAATGGAGGGAACACCGGGGAGCTGTTTTTT
CASSQNGGNTGELFF
>TRBD1|NA|TRBJ1-1|14|TRBV10-3
TGTGCCATCAGTCGGACAGGGCGGGACACTGAAGCTTTCTTT
CAISRTGRDTEAFF
>NA|few|TRBJ1-1|17|TRBV6-1
TGTGCCAGCAGTGAAGCGCTTATGGGTAGAGGGAGCGCTGAAGCTTTCTTT
CASSEALMGRGSAEAFF
>TRBD1|NA|TRBJ2-2|14|TRBV2
TGTGCCACCCCCGGACAGGGAAAGGCCGGGGAGCTGTTTTTT
CATPGQGKAGELFF
>TRBD1|NA|TRBJ1-2|13|TRBV10-3
TGTGCCAACCAGCCCGGGACAGGGGATGGCTACACCTTC
CANQPGTGDGYTF
>NA|NA|TRBJ2-1|14|TRBV14
TGTGCCAGCAGCCTTCCCTCGGTATACAATGAGCAGTTCTTC
CASSLPSVYNEQFF
>NA|NA|TRBJ2-3|15|TRBV19
TGTGCCAGTAGTATAGCGGGGGGCATAGATGATACGCAGTATTTT
CASSIAGGIDDTQYF
>TRBD1|NA|TRBJ1-2|16|TRBV5-6
TGTGCCAGCAGCTCCCTCGACAGGGGGGCGTACTATGGCTACACCTTC
CASSSLDRGAYYGYTF
>NA|NA|TRBJ1-1|12|TRBV30
TGTGCCTGGATTTTGGGGAGCACTGAAGCTTTCTTT
CAWILGSTEAFF
>NA|NA|TRBJ1-1|13|TRBV5-5
TGTGCCAGCAGCTTCTTCGTGGGCCCTGAAGCTTTCTTT
CASSFFVGPEAFF
>NA|NA|TRBJ2-3|14|TRBV11-2
TGTGCCAGCAGCTTAAACAGGGTGACAGATACGCAGTATTTT
CASSLNRVTDTQYF
>NA|NA|TRBJ1-2|14|TRBV29-1
TGCAGCGTTTCCCATGGAGAGGGTAACTATGGCTACACCTTC
CSVSHGEGNYGYTF
>TRBD2|NA|TRBJ2-1|14|TRBV2
TGTGCCAGCAAAGGGACTAGCGGGGGAAATGAGCAGTTCTTC
CASKGTSGGNEQFF
>NA|NA|TRBJ1-1|14|TRBV19
TGTGCCAGTAGTAATCCGGGAGGGAACACTGAAGCTTTCTTT
CASSNPGGNTEAFF
>NA|NA|TRBJ2-5|14|TRBV5-1
TGCGCCAGCAGCCGACAGGAGCGCCAAGAGACCCAGTACTTC
CASSRQERQETQYF
>TRBD2|NA|TRBJ2-1|19|TRBV30
TGTGCCTGGAGATTCGGACTAGCGGGGGCCCGTCGCTTGTCCAATGAGCAGTTCTTC
CAWRFGLAGARRLSNEQFF
>NA|NA|TRBJ2-7|11|TRBV27
TGTGCCAGCCGGACTACCTACGAGCAGTACTTC
CASRTTYEQYF
>TRBD2|NA|TRBJ2-7|15|TRBV28
TGTGCCAGCAGTTTGGAACTAGCGGGAGTCGGCGAGCAGTACTTC
CASSLELAGVGEQYF
>NA|few|TRBJ1-6|12|TRBV6-5
TGTGCCACCTCGGGAAGCAATTCACCCCTCCACTTT
CATSGSNSPLHF
>TRBD1|NA|TRBJ1-1|14|TRBV19
TGTGCCAGTAGTTCCACAGGGGCGAACACTGAAGCTTTCTTT
CASSSTGANTEAFF
>NA|NA|TRBJ2-7|12|TRBV2
TGTGCCAGCAGCGCTAACTCCTACGAGCAGTACTTC
CASSANSYEQYF
>TRBD2|NA|TRBJ2-4|15|TRBV2
TGTGCCAGCAGCCCCAGCGGGGGGGCCTTCAACATTCAGTACTTC
CASSPSGGAFNIQYF
>TRBD2|NA|TRBJ2-3|15|TRBV19
TGTGCCAGTAGAGAGCGGGAGGGCCCCGCAGATACGCAGTATTTT
CASREREGPADTQYF
>TRBD1|NA|TRBJ1-2|12|TRBV5-1
TGCGCCAGCAGCCCGACAGGGGATGGCTACACCTTC
CASSPTGDGYTF
>NA|NA|TRBJ2-6|14|TRBV4-1
TGCGCCAGCAGGGGGCTCTCTGGGGCCAACGTCCTGACTTTC
CASRGLSGANVLTF
>NA|medium-sized|TRBJ1-5|14|TRBV5-1
TGCGCCAGCAGCTCCGAAGGGGGCAATCAGCCCCAGCATTTT
CASSSEGGNQPQHF
>TRBD1|NA|TRBJ1-1|15|TRBV6-1
TGTGCCAGCAGAGACACGGGACAGATGAACACTGAAGCTTTCTTT
CASRDTGQMNTEAFF
>TRBD1|once|TRBJ1-4|14|TRBV27
TGTGCCAGCAGTCCGGACAGGGGGATTTTGAAACTGTTTTTT
CASSPDRGILKLFF
>TRBD1|NA|TRBJ1-2|12|TRBV10-2
TGCGCCAGCAGTGACAGGGGGAGTGGCTACACCTTC
CASSDRGSGYTF
>NA|NA|TRBJ1-1|13|TRBV19
TGTGCCAGTAGTACCAGTGGGGGCCTAGAAGCTTTCTTT
CASSTSGGLEAFF
>TRBD1|NA|TRBJ2-7|14|TRBV19
TGTGCCAGTAGTCCGGCGACAGGGGCCTACGAGCAGTACTTC
CASSPATGAYEQYF
>TRBD2|few|TRBJ2-1|13|TRBV7-9
TGTGCCAGCAGCGGGGGGACTAGCGCTGAGCAGTTCTTC
CASSGGTSAEQFF
>TRBD1|NA|TRBJ2-7|12|TRBV27
TGTGCCAGCGCACAGGGGTCCCACGAGCAGTACTTC
CASAQGSHEQYF
>TRBD2|NA|TRBJ2-1|15|TRBV2
TGTGCCAGCGGGAAGCCGGGACTATCAAACAATGAGCAGTTCTTC
CASGKPGLSNNEQFF
>NA|NA|TRBJ1-1|13|TRBV4-1
TGCGCCAGCAGCCCACCAGGGCGAACTGAAGCTTTCTTT
CASSPPGRTEAFF
>TRBD1|once|TRBJ2-7|14|TRBV6-1
TGTGCCAGCAGACGGGACAGGGGAAAGTACGAGCAGTACTTC
CASRRDRGKYEQYF
>NA|NA|TRBJ1-1|12|TRBV6-5
TGTGCCAGCAGCCAAGGTTCGGGGAAAGCTTTCTTT
CASSQGSGKAFF